The rows below give T cell receptor beta chains drawn from one sample of a study of shared clonotypes between healthy human individuals. Sequencing used immunoSEQ multiplex PCR; TCRdb keeps in-frame clones, though not all of them. The sample records 2 million to 2.5 million clones, over 85% being singletons. The sequencing sample was made of naive CD8+ T cells sorted from blood. The receptors come from a man aged 18 to 35 in good health. CDR3s include the opening cysteine and the closing phenylalanine or tryptophan. Fields, in order: D gene, V gene, clone size, J gene, CDR3 protein, CDR3 DNA. D genes are given only for firm matches. Clone size appears in some rows only: once, few, many, or a class for an expanded clone.

D gene: TRBD2
V gene: TRBV5-1
clone size: .
J gene: TRBJ2-3
CDR3 protein: CASSYRLAGRSTDTQYF
CDR3 DNA: TGCGCCAGCAGCTATCGACTAGCGGGGCGTAGCACAGATACGCAGTATTTT

D gene: .
V gene: TRBV4-1
clone size: .
J gene: TRBJ1-3
CDR3 protein: CASSYLDNSGNTIYF
CDR3 DNA: TGCGCCAGCAGCTACCTGGACAACTCTGGAAACACCATATATTTT

D gene: .
V gene: TRBV19
clone size: .
J gene: TRBJ2-7
CDR3 protein: CASSPYGGFYEQYF
CDR3 DNA: TGTGCCAGTAGTCCCTATGGGGGGTTCTACGAGCAGTACTTC

D gene: TRBD2
V gene: TRBV11-2
clone size: .
J gene: TRBJ2-2
CDR3 protein: CASSQAGFALAGELFF
CDR3 DNA: TGTGCCAGCAGCCAAGCGGGGTTCGCGTTGGCCGGGGAGCTGTTTTTT

D gene: .
V gene: TRBV19
clone size: once
J gene: TRBJ1-1
CDR3 protein: CASSSLYKNTEAFF
CDR3 DNA: TGTGCCAGTAGTAGCCTGTACAAGAACACTGAAGCTTTCTTT

D gene: TRBD1
V gene: TRBV29-1
clone size: .
J gene: TRBJ2-2
CDR3 protein: CSGQGDTGELFF
CDR3 DNA: TGCAGTGGGCAGGGGGATACCGGGGAGCTGTTTTTT

D gene: .
V gene: TRBV27
clone size: .
J gene: TRBJ2-7
CDR3 protein: CASSSPSRDSGSYEQYF
CDR3 DNA: TGTGCCAGCAGTTCACCCTCCCGGGATAGCGGATCCTACGAGCAGTACTTC

D gene: TRBD1
V gene: TRBV7-9
clone size: .
J gene: TRBJ2-1
CDR3 protein: CASSLFPSSGQGWNEQFF
CDR3 DNA: TGTGCCAGCAGCTTATTTCCATCGTCGGGACAGGGATGGAATGAGCAGTTCTTC

D gene: .
V gene: TRBV5-1
clone size: .
J gene: TRBJ2-1
CDR3 protein: CASSLERASYNEQFF
CDR3 DNA: TGCGCCAGCAGCTTGGAACGGGCCTCCTACAATGAGCAGTTCTTC

D gene: TRBD1
V gene: TRBV5-5
clone size: .
J gene: TRBJ2-7
CDR3 protein: CASRGTGTGAYEQYF
CDR3 DNA: TGTGCCAGCAGAGGAACCGGGACAGGGGCCTACGAGCAGTACTTC

D gene: .
V gene: TRBV19
clone size: .
J gene: TRBJ2-7
CDR3 protein: CASSPDSSYEQYF
CDR3 DNA: TGTGCCAGTAGCCCAGACAGCTCCTACGAGCAGTACTTC

D gene: .
V gene: TRBV5-5
clone size: .
J gene: TRBJ2-7
CDR3 protein: CASSLGQPTEQYF
CDR3 DNA: TGTGCCAGCAGCTTGGGACAGCCTACGGAGCAGTACTTC

D gene: .
V gene: TRBV18
clone size: .
J gene: TRBJ1-1
CDR3 protein: CASSPTSSNTEAFF
CDR3 DNA: TGTGCCAGCTCACCAACTTCCTCGAACACTGAAGCTTTCTTT

D gene: TRBD1
V gene: TRBV10-1
clone size: .
J gene: TRBJ1-2
CDR3 protein: CASSEPTGSVNGYTF
CDR3 DNA: TGCGCCAGCAGTGAACCGACAGGGTCGGTGAATGGCTACACCTTC

D gene: .
V gene: TRBV28
clone size: .
J gene: TRBJ2-5
CDR3 protein: CASSLYRAGTQYF
CDR3 DNA: TGTGCCAGCAGTTTATACAGGGCAGGGACCCAGTACTTC

D gene: .
V gene: TRBV9
clone size: .
J gene: TRBJ2-7
CDR3 protein: CASSVGGLSYEQYF
CDR3 DNA: TGTGCCAGCAGCGTAGGGGGGCTGAGTTACGAGCAGTACTTC

D gene: TRBD1
V gene: TRBV6-5
clone size: .
J gene: TRBJ1-1
CDR3 protein: CASTGQGVNTEAFF
CDR3 DNA: TGTGCCAGCACCGGACAGGGTGTGAACACTGAAGCTTTCTTT

D gene: .
V gene: TRBV4-1
clone size: .
J gene: TRBJ2-5
CDR3 protein: CASSQDGASVKETQYF
CDR3 DNA: TGCGCCAGCAGCCAAGATGGAGCTAGCGTCAAAGAGACCCAGTACTTC

D gene: .
V gene: TRBV6-1
clone size: .
J gene: TRBJ1-2
CDR3 protein: CASSGGGYGYTF
CDR3 DNA: TGTGCCAGCAGCGGCGGCGGCTATGGCTACACCTTC

D gene: TRBD2
V gene: TRBV7-8
clone size: .
J gene: TRBJ2-3
CDR3 protein: CASSSGASGGTDTQYF
CDR3 DNA: TGTGCCAGCAGTTCCGGCGCTAGCGGGGGCACAGATACGCAGTATTTT

D gene: .
V gene: TRBV29-1
clone size: .
J gene: TRBJ2-3
CDR3 protein: CSVETSTDTQYF
CDR3 DNA: TGCAGCGTTGAGACTAGCACAGATACGCAGTATTTT

D gene: TRBD2
V gene: TRBV5-1
clone size: .
J gene: TRBJ2-3
CDR3 protein: CASSFRGRAGDTQYF
CDR3 DNA: TGCGCCAGCAGCTTCCGCGGGAGGGCCGGAGATACGCAGTATTTT

D gene: TRBD2
V gene: TRBV5-1
clone size: .
J gene: TRBJ2-1
CDR3 protein: CASSRSLAGGSSYNEQFF
CDR3 DNA: TGCGCCAGCAGCAGGTCTCTAGCGGGGGGTTCCTCCTACAATGAGCAGTTCTTC